These 16 T cell receptor beta chains originate from one sample sequenced in a study of cytomegalovirus exposure and HLA in healthy donors. Generated by immunoSEQ multiplex PCR, the TCRdb table keeps only in-frame clones and is missing some. Among some 340,000 clones, roughly 87% were seen once, and the ten largest hold roughly 1.2%. Input material: PBMCs. The receptors shown here come from a woman aged 25 to 39 in good health and CMV-seropositive.

This chain connects TRBV19 to TRBJ1-1; D ambiguous. CDR1 and CDR2 (germline): LNHDA, SQIVND (reference sequence). This CDR3 is built from 14 residues. V lost 0 bases and J lost 1, with 6 bases in between. The CDR3 is CASSIDSRNTEAFF. The CDR3 bases are TGTGCCAGTAGTATAGACAGTAGGAACACTGAAGCTTTCTTT.

This rearrangement joins TRBV7-7 to TRBJ2-3, with a possible D match to TRBD2 (5 bases). V shed 5 bases and J shed 7 bases, with 13 bases lying between them. From germline, CDR1 is SSHAT and CDR2 FNYEAQ (reference sequence). The CDR3 length is 13 residues. CDR3 nucleotide sequence: TGTGCCAGCAGCCGTTCTAGCACTCATACGCAGTATTTT. Translated, it gives CASSRSSTHTQYF.

The chain uses TRBV25-1 and TRBJ2-3; D call uncertain. CDR3 size: 11 residues. Between the trimmed V and J ends, which lost 8 bases and 2 bases, there was a span of 5 bases. Germline CDR1 MGHDK, CDR2 SYGVNS. CDR3 sequence: CASGYTDTQYF. The CDR3 DNA is TGTGCCAGCGGATACACAGATACGCAGTATTTT.

V gene TRBV27 combines with J gene TRBJ2-3; D is uncertain. The V gene's germline CDR1 is MNHEY and CDR2 SMNVEV (reference sequence). Trimming took off 2 bases at V and 6 bases at J, with 12 bases between the two ends. The CDR3 consists of 14 residues. CDR3 DNA: TGTGCCAGCAGTTTAAGGGTACCCTCGGATACGCAGTATTTT. As protein: CASSLRVPSDTQYF.

This clone has just one count. The chain has TRBV5-1 and TRBJ1-1; D gene ambiguous. The CDR3 runs to 13 residues. Germline values: CDR1 SGHRS, CDR2 YFSETQ. V lost 0 bases to trimming and J lost 3 bases, with 6 bases between them. For the CDR3, the DNA is TGCGCCAGCAGCTTGGTTACAGACACTGAAGCTTTCTTT. Translating it yields CASSLVTDTEAFF.

The CDR3 sequence: CASRERETSYNEQFF. The CDR3 nucleotides read TGTGCCAGCAGGGAACGGGAGACCTCCTACAATGAGCAGTTCTTC. The genes are TRBV11-2 and TRBJ2-1; possible D gene TRBD2, 6 bases. Germline loops: CDR1 SGHAT, CDR2 FQNNGV. V was trimmed by 6 bases and J by 0 bases, leaving 12 bases between them. This CDR3 contains 15 residues. The full variable domain, its missing parts supplied by reference TRBV11-2 and TRBJ2-1, is EAGVAQSPRYKIIEKRQSVAFWCNPISGHATLYWYQQILGQGPKLLIQFQNNGVVDDSQLPKDRFSAERLKGVDSTLKIQPAKLEDSAVYLCASRERETSYNEQFFGPGTRLTVL.

The chain combines TRBV30 with TRBJ2-7; a weak D match, TRBD1 (5 bases). The CDR3 is 14 residues long. Looked up from germline, CDR1 is GTSNPN and CDR2 is SVGIG (reference sequence). V was cut by 0 bases and J by 3 bases, with 12 bases left in between. CDR3: CAWSVDSAYYEQYF. The CDR3 DNA is TGTGCCTGGAGTGTCGACAGCGCCTACTACGAGCAGTACTTC.

This chain joins TRBV6-4 and TRBJ2-3; D possibly corresponds to TRBD2 (7 bases). Germline lookup yields CDR1 MRHNA and CDR2 SNTAGT. V was cut by 2 bases and J by 2 bases, with 8 bases left in between. The CDR3 is made up of 14 amino acids. The CDR3 coding sequence is TGTGCCAGCAGTGACGGGGGGGCCACAGATACGCAGTATTTT. Its translation is CASSDGGATDTQYF.

V gene TRBV9 combines with J gene TRBJ1-4; possible D gene TRBD1, 6 bases. Germline values: CDR1 SGDLS, CDR2 YYNGEE. V lost 2 bases and J 5 bases, leaving 13 bases between the germline ends. The CDR3 runs 15 residues. The CDR3 here is CASSVEDRQNEKLFF. CDR3 coding DNA: TGTGCCAGCAGCGTTGAGGACAGACAGAATGAAAAACTGTTTTTT.

The chain is built from TRBV5-1 and TRBJ2-5; TRBD2 agrees at 8 bases. J lost 3 bases, V lost 4 bases, and 5 bases had no gene match. Germline V gene lookup returns CDR1 SGHRS and CDR2 YFSETQ. The CDR3 extends over 14 amino acids. Here the CDR3 reads CASSEGLGKETQYF. The CDR3 DNA reads TGCGCCAGCAGCGAGGGACTAGGCAAAGAGACCCAGTACTTC.

This clone was detected only a few times. V gene TRBV7-9 combines with J gene TRBJ1-2; possibly TRBD1 for D (5 bases). The germline CDR1 and CDR2 sequences are SEHNR and FQNEAQ (reference sequence). CDR3 size: 14 residues. V gave up 5 bases and J gave up 2 bases, with 12 bases separating them. The DNA of the CDR3 is TGTGCCAGCAGCCCGCCAGGGTCGAACTATGGCTACACCTTC. This translates into CASSPPGSNYGYTF.

In its sample, this clone was seen once. V is TRBV4-2 and J is TRBJ2-1, with 10 bases fitting TRBD2. Trimming cost V 2 bases and J 8 bases; bases outside gene matches: 9. The CDR3 runs 16 residues. In germline, CDR1 is LGHNA, CDR2 YNFKEQ. The CDR3 region has the DNA TGTGCCAGCAGCCAACAACCGGGACTAGCGCGTGATGAGCAGTTCTTC. Translation: CASSQQPGLARDEQFF.

The chain carries TRBV7-8 and TRBJ2-2; D is undetermined. V lost 5 bases and J lost 6, with 13 bases in between. Germline-derived CDR1 and CDR2 are SGHVS and FQNEAQ. This CDR3 has 14 residues. CDR3 sequence reads: CASSLVFRSGELFF. In DNA form, the CDR3 reads TGTGCCAGCAGCCTGGTTTTTCGCTCCGGGGAGCTGTTTTTT.

The V call is TRBV29-1, the J call TRBJ2-3; no clear D. The CDR3 spans 15 residues. The V gene's germline CDR1 is SQVTM and CDR2 ANQGSEA. V shed 1 base and J shed 1 base, with 12 bases lying between them. CDR3 amino acids: CSVEGIGPRTDTQYF. The CDR3 bases are TGCAGCGTTGAAGGCATAGGCCCCCGCACAGATACGCAGTATTTT.

This rearrangement joins TRBV5-6 to TRBJ2-7, with D hard to call. From germline, CDR1 is SGHDT and CDR2 YYEEEE. The CDR3 runs 13 residues. V was pared by 0 bases and J by 2 bases, with 6 bases between. CDR3 sequence reads: CASSLVSAYEQYF. The DNA for the CDR3 is TGTGCCAGCAGCTTGGTCAGCGCCTACGAGCAGTACTTC.

The V gene is TRBV11-3, the J gene TRBJ2-1, with 9 bases matching TRBD2. The CDR3 consists of 15 residues. Unmatched junction bases numbered 9, after V lost 5 bases and J lost 7 bases. Germline V gene lookup returns CDR1 SGHNT and CDR2 YENEEA. In DNA form, the CDR3 reads TGTGCCAGCAGCCCCCGCCTAGCGGGAATAAATGAGCAGTTCTTC. This sequence encodes CASSPRLAGINEQFF.